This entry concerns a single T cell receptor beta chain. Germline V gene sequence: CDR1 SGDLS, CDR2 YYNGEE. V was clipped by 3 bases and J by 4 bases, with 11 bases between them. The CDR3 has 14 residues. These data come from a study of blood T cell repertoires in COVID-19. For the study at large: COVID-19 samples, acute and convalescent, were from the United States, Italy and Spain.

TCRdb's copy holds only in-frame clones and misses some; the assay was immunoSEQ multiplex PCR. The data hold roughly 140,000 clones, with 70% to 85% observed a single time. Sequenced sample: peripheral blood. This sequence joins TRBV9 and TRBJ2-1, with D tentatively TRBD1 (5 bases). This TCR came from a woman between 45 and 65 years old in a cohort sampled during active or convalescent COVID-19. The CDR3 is CASSAYQGYNEQFF. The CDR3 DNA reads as TGTGCCAGCAGCGCCTACCAGGGATACAATGAGCAGTTCTTC.